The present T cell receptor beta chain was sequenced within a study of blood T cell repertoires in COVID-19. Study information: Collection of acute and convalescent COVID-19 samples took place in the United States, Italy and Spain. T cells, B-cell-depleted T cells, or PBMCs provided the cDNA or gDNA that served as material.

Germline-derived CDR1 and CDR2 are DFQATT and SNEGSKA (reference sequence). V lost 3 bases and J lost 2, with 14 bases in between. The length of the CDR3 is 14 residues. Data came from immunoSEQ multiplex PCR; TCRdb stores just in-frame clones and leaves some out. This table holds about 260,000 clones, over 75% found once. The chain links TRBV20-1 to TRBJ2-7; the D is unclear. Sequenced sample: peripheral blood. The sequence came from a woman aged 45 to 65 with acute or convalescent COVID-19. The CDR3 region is CSASFGQATYEQYF. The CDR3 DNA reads TGCAGTGCTAGTTTTGGGCAGGCCACCTACGAGCAGTACTTC.